The 2 T cell receptor beta chains presented below share a single source sample, sequenced in a study of blood T cell repertoires in COVID-19. Clones were sequenced by immunoSEQ multiplex PCR, and TCRdb holds only the in-frame ones, with some missing. Of over 150,000 clones in the sample, 89% were seen once. Sequences were obtained from peripheral blood. These receptors all come from a man between 18 and 29 years old who had recovered from COVID-19.

V usage is TRBV11-3 and J usage is TRBJ2-1; maybe TRBD2 (5 bases). This CDR3 is 15 amino acids long. V shed 2 bases and J shed 4 bases, with 12 bases lying between them. In germline, CDR1 is SGHNT, CDR2 YENEEA. For the CDR3, the DNA is TGTGCCAGCAGCTTAACGAGCGGACGATACAATGAGCAGTTCTTC. It codes for CASSLTSGRYNEQFF.

The chain links TRBV29-1 to TRBJ2-1; tentatively, D is TRBD2 (5 bases). Trimming took 8 bases from V and 4 from J, leaving 18 bases between them. Germline values: CDR1 SQVTM, CDR2 ANQGSEA. The CDR3 has 14 residues. CDR3 region: CSSRLLGTYNEQFF. CDR3 DNA sequence: TGCAGCTCCCGACTACTCGGTACATACAATGAGCAGTTCTTC.